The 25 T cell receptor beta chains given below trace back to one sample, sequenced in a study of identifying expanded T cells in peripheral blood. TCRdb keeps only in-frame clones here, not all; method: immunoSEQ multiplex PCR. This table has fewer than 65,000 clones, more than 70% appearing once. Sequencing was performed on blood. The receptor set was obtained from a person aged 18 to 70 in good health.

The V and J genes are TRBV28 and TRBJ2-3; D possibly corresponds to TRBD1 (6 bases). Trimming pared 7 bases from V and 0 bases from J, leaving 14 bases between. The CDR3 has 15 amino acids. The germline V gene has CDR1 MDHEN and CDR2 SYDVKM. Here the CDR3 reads CASIPAGVSTDTQYF. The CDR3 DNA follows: TGTGCCAGCATACCCGCAGGGGTTAGCACAGATACGCAGTATTTT. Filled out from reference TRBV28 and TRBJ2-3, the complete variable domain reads DVKVTQSSRYLVKRTGEKVFLECVQDMDHENMFWYRQDPGLGLRLIYFSYDVKMKEKGDIPEGYSVSREKKERFSLILESASTNQTSMYLCASIPAGVSTDTQYFGPGTRLTVL.

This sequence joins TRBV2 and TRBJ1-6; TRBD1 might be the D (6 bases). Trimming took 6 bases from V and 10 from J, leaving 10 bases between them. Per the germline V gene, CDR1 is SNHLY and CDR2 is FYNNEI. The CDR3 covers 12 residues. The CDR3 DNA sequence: TGTGCCAGCAGGGAGGACAGCTCACCCCTCCACTTT. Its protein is CASREDSSPLHF. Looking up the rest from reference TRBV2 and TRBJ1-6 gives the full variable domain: EPEVTQTPSHQVTQMGQEVILRCVPISNHLYFYWYRQILGQKVEFLVSFYNNEISEKSEIFDDQFSVERPDGSNFTLKIRSTKLEDSAMYFCASREDSSPLHFGNGTRLTVT.

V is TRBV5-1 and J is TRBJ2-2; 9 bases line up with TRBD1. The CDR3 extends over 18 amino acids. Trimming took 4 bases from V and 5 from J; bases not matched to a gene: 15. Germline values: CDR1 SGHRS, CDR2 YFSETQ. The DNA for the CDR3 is TGCGCCAGCAGCACAGGTTACACCGGGACAGGGAATACCGGGGAGCTGTTTTTT. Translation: CASSTGYTGTGNTGELFF.

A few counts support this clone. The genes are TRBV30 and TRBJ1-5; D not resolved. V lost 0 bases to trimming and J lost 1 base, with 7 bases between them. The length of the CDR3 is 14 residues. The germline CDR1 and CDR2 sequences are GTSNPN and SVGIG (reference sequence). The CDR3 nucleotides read TGTGCCTGGAGTGTCGGAGGGAGCAATCAGCCCCAGCATTTT. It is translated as CAWSVGGSNQPQHF.

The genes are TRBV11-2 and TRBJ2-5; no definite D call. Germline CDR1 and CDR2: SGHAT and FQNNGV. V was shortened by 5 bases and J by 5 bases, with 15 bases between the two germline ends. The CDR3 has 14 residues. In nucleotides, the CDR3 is TGTGCCAGCAGCCCAGAGATATCAATGGAGACCCAGTACTTC. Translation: CASSPEISMETQYF.

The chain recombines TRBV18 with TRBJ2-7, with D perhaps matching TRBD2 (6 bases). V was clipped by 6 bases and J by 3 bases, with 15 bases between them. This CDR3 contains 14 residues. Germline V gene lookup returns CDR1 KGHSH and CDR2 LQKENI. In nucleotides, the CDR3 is TGTGCCAGCTCCCTGGGTGGCGGGAACTACGAGCAGTACTTC. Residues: CASSLGGGNYEQYF.

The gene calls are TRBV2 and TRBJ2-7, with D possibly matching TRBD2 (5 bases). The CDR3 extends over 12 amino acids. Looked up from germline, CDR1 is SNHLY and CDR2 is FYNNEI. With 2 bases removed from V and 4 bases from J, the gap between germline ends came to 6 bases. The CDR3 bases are TGTGCCAGCAGTGAATCGGGGTACGAGCAGTACTTC. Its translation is CASSESGYEQYF.

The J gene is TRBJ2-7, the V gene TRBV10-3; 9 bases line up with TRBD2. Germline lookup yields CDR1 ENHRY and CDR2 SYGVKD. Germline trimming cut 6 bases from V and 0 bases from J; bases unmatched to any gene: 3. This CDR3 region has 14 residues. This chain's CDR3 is CAISLAGSSYEQYF. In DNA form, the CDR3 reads TGTGCCATCAGCCTAGCGGGGAGCTCCTACGAGCAGTACTTC.

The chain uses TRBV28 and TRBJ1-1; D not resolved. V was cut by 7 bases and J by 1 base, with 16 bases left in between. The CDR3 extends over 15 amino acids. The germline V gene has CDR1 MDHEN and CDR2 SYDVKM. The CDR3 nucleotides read TGTGCCAGCAACCCCCGGGTGGAAGAGAACACTGAAGCTTTCTTT. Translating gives CASNPRVEENTEAFF.

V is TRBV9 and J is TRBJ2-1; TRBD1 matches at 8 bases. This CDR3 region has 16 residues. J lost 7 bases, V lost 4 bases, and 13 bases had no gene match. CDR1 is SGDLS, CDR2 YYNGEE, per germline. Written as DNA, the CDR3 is TGTGCCAGCAGCCCCAACAGGGGGGACCCTCGTAATGAGCAGTTCTTC. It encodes CASSPNRGDPRNEQFF. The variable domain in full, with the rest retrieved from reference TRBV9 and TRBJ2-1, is DSGVTQTPKHLITATGQRVTLRCSPRSGDLSVYWYQQSLDQGLQFLIQYYNGEERAKGNILERFSAQQFPDLHSELNLSSLELGDSALYFCASSPNRGDPRNEQFFGPGTRLTVL.

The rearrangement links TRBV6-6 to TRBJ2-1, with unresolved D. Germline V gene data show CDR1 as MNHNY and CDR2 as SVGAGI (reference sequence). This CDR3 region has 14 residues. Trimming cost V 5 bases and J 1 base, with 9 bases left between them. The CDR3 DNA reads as TGTGCCAGCAGTGAGGAGCCTTCCTACAATGAGCAGTTCTTC. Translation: CASSEEPSYNEQFF.

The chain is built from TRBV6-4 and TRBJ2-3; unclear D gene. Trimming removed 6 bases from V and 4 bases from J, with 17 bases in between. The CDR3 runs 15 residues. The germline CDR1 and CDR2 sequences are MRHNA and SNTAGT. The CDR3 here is CASSQFPGQADTQYF. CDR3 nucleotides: TGTGCCAGCAGCCAATTCCCCGGTCAGGCAGATACGCAGTATTTT.

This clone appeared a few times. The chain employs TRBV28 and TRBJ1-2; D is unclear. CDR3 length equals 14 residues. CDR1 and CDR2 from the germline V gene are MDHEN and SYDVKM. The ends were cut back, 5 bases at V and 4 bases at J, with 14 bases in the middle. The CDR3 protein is CASSPRPRAYGYTF. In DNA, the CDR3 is TGTGCCAGCAGTCCCCGGCCAAGGGCCTATGGCTACACCTTC.

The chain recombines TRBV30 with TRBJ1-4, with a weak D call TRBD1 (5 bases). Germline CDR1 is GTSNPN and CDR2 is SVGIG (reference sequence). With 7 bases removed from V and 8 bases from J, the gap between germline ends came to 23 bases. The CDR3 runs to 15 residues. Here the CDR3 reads CAYGAGTGFGEKLFF. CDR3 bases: TGTGCCTACGGGGCAGGGACGGGCTTTGGGGAAAAACTGTTTTTT. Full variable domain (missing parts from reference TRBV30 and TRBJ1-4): SQTIHQWPATLVQPVGSPLSLECTVEGTSNPNLYWYRQAAGRGLQLLFYSVGIGQISSEVPQNLSASRPQDRQFILSSKKLLLSDSGFYLCAYGAGTGFGEKLFFGSGTQLSVL.

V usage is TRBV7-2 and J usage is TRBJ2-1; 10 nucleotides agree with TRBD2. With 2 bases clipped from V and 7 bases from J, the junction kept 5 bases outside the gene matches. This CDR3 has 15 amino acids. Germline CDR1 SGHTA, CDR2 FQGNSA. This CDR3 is CASSLSSGSLNEQFF. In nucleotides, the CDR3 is TGTGCCAGCAGCTTATCTAGCGGGAGTCTTAATGAGCAGTTCTTC. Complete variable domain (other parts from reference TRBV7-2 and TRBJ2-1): GAGVSQSPSNKVTEKGKDVELRCDPISGHTALYWYRQSLGQGLEFLIYFQGNSAPDKSGLPSDRFSAERTGGSVSTLTIQRTQQEDSAVYLCASSLSSGSLNEQFFGPGTRLTVL.

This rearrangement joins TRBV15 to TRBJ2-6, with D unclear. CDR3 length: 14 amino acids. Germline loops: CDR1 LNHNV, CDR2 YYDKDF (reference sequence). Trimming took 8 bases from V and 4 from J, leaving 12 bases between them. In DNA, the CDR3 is TGTGCCACCTACGACACGTCCGGGGCCAACGTCCTGACTTTC. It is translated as CATYDTSGANVLTF.

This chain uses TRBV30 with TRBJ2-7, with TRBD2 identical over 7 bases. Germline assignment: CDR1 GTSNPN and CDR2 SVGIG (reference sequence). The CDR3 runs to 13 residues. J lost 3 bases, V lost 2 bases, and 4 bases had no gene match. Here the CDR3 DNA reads TGTGCCTGGAGTATCCAGCGGGGCTACGAGCAGTACTTC. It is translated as CAWSIQRGYEQYF.

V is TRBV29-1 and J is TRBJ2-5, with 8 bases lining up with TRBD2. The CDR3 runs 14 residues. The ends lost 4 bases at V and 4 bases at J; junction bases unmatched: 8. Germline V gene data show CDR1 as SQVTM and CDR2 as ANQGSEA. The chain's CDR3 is CSVGGREGPETQYF. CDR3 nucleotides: TGCAGCGTTGGAGGACGGGAGGGACCAGAGACCCAGTACTTC.

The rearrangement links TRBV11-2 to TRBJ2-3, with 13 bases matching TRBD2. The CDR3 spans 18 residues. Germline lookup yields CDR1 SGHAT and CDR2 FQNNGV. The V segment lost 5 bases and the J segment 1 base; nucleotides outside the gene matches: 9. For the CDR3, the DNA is TGTGCCAGCAGCCACACCTATGGACTAGCGGGGGGCACAGATACGCAGTATTTT. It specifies CASSHTYGLAGGTDTQYF.

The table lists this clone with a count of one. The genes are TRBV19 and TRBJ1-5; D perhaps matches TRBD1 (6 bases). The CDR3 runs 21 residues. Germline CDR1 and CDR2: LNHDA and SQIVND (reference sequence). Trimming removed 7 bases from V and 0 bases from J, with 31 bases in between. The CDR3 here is CASISPSATQPGVYSNQPQHF. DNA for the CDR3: TGTGCCAGTATCAGTCCTTCCGCGACCCAACCAGGGGTCTATAGCAATCAGCCCCAGCATTTT. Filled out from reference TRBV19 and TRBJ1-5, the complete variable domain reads DGGITQSPKYLFRKEGQNVTLSCEQNLNHDAMYWYRQDPGQGLRLIYYSQIVNDFQKGDIAEGYSVSREKKESFPLTVTSAQKNPTAFYLCASISPSATQPGVYSNQPQHFGDGTRLSIL.

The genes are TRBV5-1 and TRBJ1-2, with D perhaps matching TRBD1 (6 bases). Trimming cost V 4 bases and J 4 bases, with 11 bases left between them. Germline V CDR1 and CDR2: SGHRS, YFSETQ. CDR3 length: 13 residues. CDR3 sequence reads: CASSTGNGYGYTF. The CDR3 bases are TGCGCCAGCAGCACAGGGAATGGCTATGGCTACACCTTC.

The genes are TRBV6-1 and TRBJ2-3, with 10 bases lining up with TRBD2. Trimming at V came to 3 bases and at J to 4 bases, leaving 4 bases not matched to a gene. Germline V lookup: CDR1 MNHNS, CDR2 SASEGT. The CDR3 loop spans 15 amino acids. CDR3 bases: TGTGCCAGCAGTGAGAGCGGGGGGGGGTCAGATACGCAGTATTTT. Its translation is CASSESGGGSDTQYF.

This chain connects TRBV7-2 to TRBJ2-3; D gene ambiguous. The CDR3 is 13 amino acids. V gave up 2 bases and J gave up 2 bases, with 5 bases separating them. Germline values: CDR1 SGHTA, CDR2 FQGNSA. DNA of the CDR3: TGTGCCAGCAGCTTAAAGTTCACAGATACGCAGTATTTT. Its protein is CASSLKFTDTQYF.

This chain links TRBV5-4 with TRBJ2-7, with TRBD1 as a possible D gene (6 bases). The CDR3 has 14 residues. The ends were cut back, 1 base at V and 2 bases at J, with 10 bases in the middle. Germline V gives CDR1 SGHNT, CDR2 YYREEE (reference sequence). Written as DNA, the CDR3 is TGTGCCAGCAGCTTGTTCAGGGGAGCCTACGAGCAGTACTTC. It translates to CASSLFRGAYEQYF.

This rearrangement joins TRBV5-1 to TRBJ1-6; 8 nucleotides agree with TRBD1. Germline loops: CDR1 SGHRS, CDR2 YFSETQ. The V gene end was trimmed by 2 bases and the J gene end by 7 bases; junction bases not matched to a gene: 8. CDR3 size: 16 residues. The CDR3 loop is CASSFSGQEKNSPLHF. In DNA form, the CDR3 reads TGCGCCAGCAGCTTTTCGGGACAGGAAAAAAATTCACCCCTCCACTTT.